This T cell receptor (beta chain) was obtained from a study of CD8+ T cells in alopecia areata (dated by TCRdb to the late 2010s). As for the study more broadly: Treated patients were enrolled in an open-label pilot trial of oral tofacitinib at 5 to 10 mg twice daily for moderate-to-severe alopecia areata. Scalp tissue and sorted CD4+ and CD8+ peripheral blood T cells from patchy and totalis/universalis alopecia areata patients and from healthy controls were covered by human TCRbeta sequencing. RNA was extracted with the PAXgene miRNA kit for fixed scalp, the miRNeasy kit for PBMCs, and the RNeasy kit for mouse skin. Scalp clonality was compared among normal scalp (n=4), patchy alopecia areata scalp (n=8), and alopecia totalis/universalis scalp (n=8). Disease severity in treated patients was measured with the SALT score, which quantifies the percentage of affected scalp surface area. Biopsies were taken from tofacitinib-treated patients at baseline and at 4 and 24 weeks of treatment, and a later scalp biopsy was taken in several of the tofacitinib-treated patients. Amplification of TCRbeta CDR3 regions was done by immunoSEQ multiplex PCR using 35 Vbeta forward primers and 13 Jbeta reverse primers. Tofacitinib was given for 6 to 18 months, followed by 6 months of follow-up off drug to assess delayed response and recurrence. In both human patients and the C3H/HeJ mouse model, the study applied high-throughput TCRbeta sequencing to look at T cell clonal expansion in alopecia areata.

The library came from the immunoSEQ multiplex PCR assay. For TCR sequencing, RNA was extracted from every sample and reverse transcribed into cDNA to serve as template. SuperScript III was used to make first-strand cDNA, primed with a 2:1 mix of oligo-dT and random hexamers. Amplification bias was assessed with a synthetic immune receptor repertoire, and residual bias was removed computationally. Turning to the authors' computational methods: Raw reads were preprocessed to remove errors, and CDR3 was defined according to IMGT conventions as the region from the conserved cysteine to phenylalanine. To get clonality, Shannon entropy was normalized by log2 of the number of productive unique TCRs and the result was subtracted from 1. Whether scalp clones were CD4 or CD8 was inferred by matching scalp TCRbeta sequences against CD4 and CD8 repertoires sorted from blood. The table was pulled from immuneACCESS by TCRdb, which kept in-frame rearrangements only. Such tables lose some clones; where checked, under half of the loss comes from unresolved V genes, and the rest has no known cause. That table is the source of V, J and clone size, and D and trimming were worked out from the DNA. Across this sample there are roughly 180,000 clones, with 60% to 70% seen only once. The ten largest clones take up around 3% of the sample.

The label giving this sample's time point can be read as: less than five weeks on oral tofacitinib. This specimen's treatment or condition label, interpreted: oral pan-JAK inhibitor, 5-10 mg twice daily. From alopecia areata patients, peripheral blood was collected along with lesional scalp punch biopsies. PBMCs were isolated by density centrifugation and stained for CD3, CD4 and CD8, after which CD4+ and CD8+ T cells were sorted on a FACSAria. General conclusions and limits of the study: Shared TCR sequences between patients were less evident than in mice, which may be partly attributable to HLA diversity in the patient population. Lesional scalp, especially in alopecia totalis/universalis, showed higher clonality and more expanded CD8+ clones than normal scalp, suggesting antigenic drive. Many expanded lesional clones persisted in scalp and blood during tofacitinib treatment, which may partly explain relapse after stopping treatment. Because the treated cohort was small and included a single nonresponder, larger studies are needed to assess links between baseline CD8+ expansion and response. Scalp TCR repertoire analysis is complicated because resident alphabeta T cells in normal human skin are also sequenced, whereas mouse skin is dominated by gammadelta T cells. With tofacitinib, both scalp clonality and the number of expanded CD8+ clones among the top 100 scalp clones went down significantly.

There are a few counts of this clone. The clone's antigen remains unknown. No base-level quality is on record; no much larger clone is a single base apart. V is reduced by 0 bases and J by 5 bases, leaving a spacing of 9 bases between them. Spanning cysteine to phenylalanine, the CDR3 consists of 14 amino acids. The only DNA kept is the CDR3, 42 bases in frame from the first base. From the germline V gene, CDR1 is SGHRS and CDR2 is YFSETQ. The sample consisted of CD4+ T cells sorted from blood, taken at week 4, from a patient treated with tofacitinib. The V and J genes are TRBV5-1 and TRBJ2-1, with no confidently assigned D gene. The receptor's source is a human donor with alopecia areata. DNA sequence: TGCGCCAGCAGCTTGGTGACGGAGAACAATGAGCAGTTCTTC. This encodes CASSLVTENNEQFF.